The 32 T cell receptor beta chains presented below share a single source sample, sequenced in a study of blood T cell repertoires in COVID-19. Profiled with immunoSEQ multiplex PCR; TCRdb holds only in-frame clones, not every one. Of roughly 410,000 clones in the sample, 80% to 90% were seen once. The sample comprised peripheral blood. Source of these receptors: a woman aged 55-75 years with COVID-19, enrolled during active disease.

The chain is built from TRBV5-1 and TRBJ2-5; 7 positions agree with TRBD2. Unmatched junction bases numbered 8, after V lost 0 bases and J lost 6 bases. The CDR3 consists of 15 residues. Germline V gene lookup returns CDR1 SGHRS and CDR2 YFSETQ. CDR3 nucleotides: TGCGCCAGCAGCTTGGCCTATTCTAGCGGACAGACCCAGTACTTC. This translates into CASSLAYSSGQTQYF.

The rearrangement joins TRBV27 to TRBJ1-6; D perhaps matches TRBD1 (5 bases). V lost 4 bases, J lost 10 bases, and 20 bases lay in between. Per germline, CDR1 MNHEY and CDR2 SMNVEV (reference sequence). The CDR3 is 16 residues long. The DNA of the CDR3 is TGTGCCAGCAGTTCCGCAGGGTTAGGGTCCTGGTCACCCCTCCACTTT. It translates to CASSSAGLGSWSPLHF.

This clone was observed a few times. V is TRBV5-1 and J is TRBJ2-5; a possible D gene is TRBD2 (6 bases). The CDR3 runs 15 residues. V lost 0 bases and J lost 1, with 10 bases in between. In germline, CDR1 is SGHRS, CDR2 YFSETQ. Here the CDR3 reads CASSLVVGGQETQYF. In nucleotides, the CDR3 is TGCGCCAGCAGCTTGGTAGTCGGGGGCCAAGAGACCCAGTACTTC.

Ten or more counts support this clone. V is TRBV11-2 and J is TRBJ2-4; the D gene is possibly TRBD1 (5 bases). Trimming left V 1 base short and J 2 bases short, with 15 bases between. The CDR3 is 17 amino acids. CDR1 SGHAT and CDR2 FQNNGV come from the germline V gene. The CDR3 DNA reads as TGTGCCAGCAGCTTAGTTACCAGGGCCGAGCCCAAAAACATTCAGTACTTC. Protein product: CASSLVTRAEPKNIQYF.

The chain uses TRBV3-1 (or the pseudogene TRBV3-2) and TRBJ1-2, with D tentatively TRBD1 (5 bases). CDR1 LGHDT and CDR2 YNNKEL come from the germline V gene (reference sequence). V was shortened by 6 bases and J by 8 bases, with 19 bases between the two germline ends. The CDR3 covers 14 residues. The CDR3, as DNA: TGTGCCAGCAGATCGTCGGGAGAGGGGAGGGGCTACACCTTC. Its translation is CASRSSGEGRGYTF.

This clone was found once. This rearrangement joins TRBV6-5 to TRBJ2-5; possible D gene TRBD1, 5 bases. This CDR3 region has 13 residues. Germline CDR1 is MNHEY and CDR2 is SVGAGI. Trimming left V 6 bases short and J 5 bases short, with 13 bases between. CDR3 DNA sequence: TGTGCCAGCAGGGTCCCTGGGGCGGAGACCCAGTACTTC. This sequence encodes CASRVPGAETQYF.

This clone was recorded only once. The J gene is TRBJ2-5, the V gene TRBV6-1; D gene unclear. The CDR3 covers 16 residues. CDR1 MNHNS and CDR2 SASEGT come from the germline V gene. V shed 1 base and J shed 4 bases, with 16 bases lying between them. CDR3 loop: CASSEGVGLRRETQYF. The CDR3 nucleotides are TGTGCCAGCAGTGAAGGAGTGGGTTTGAGGCGAGAGACCCAGTACTTC.

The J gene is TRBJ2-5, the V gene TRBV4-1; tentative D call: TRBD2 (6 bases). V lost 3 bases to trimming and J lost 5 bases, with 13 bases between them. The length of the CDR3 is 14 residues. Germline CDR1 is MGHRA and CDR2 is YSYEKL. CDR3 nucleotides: TGCGCCAGCAGCCAGGTCGGGGGAAGGGAGACCCAGTACTTC. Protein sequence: CASSQVGGRETQYF.

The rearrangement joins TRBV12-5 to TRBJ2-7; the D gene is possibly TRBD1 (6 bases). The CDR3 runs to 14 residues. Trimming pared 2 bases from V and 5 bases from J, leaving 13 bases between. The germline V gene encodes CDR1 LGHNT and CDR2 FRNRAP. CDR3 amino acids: CASGLTTGTDEQYF. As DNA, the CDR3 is TGTGCTAGTGGTTTGACTACAGGGACCGACGAGCAGTACTTC.

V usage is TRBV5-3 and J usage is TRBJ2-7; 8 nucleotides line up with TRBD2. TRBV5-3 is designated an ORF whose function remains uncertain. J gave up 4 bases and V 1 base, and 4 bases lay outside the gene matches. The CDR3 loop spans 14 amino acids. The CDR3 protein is CARSLSRGGYEQYF. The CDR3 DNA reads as TGTGCCAGAAGCTTGTCGCGCGGGGGGTACGAGCAGTACTTC.

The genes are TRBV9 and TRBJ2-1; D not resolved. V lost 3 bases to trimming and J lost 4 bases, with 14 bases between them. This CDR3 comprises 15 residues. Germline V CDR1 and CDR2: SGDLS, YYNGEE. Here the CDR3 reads CASSARNRGYNEQFF. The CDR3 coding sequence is TGTGCCAGCAGCGCTAGAAACCGTGGGTACAATGAGCAGTTCTTC. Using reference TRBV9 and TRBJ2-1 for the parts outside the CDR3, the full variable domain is DSGVTQTPKHLITATGQRVTLRCSPRSGDLSVYWYQQSLDQGLQFLIQYYNGEERAKGNILERFSAQQFPDLHSELNLSSLELGDSALYFCASSARNRGYNEQFFGPGTRLTVL.

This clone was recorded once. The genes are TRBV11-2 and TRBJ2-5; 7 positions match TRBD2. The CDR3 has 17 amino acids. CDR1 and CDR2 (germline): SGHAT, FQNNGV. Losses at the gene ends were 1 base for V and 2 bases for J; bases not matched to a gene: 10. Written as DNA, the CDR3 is TGTGCCAGCAGCTTAGTGGGAGGGTTATTTGGACAAGAGACCCAGTACTTC. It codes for CASSLVGGLFGQETQYF.

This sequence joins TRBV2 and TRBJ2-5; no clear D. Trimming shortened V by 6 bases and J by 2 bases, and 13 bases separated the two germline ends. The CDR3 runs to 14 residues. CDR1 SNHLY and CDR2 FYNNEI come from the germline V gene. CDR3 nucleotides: TGTGCCAGCAGACCAGGAACCGTACAAGAGACCCAGTACTTC. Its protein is CASRPGTVQETQYF.

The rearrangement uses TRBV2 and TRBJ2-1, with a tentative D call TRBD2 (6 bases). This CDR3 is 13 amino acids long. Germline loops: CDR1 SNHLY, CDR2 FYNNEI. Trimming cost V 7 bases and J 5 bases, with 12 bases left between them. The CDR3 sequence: CASMRGSNNEQFF. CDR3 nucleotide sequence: TGTGCCAGCATGCGGGGATCGAACAATGAGCAGTTCTTC.

The CDR3: CASSPTPSEQYF. In DNA form, the CDR3 reads TGTGCCAGCAGTCCCACCCCCAGCGAGCAGTACTTC. V is TRBV12-3 or TRBV12-4 and J is TRBJ2-7; no definite D call. The V gene lost 5 bases and the J gene lost 6 bases, with 11 bases spanning the gap. There are 12 residues in the CDR3.

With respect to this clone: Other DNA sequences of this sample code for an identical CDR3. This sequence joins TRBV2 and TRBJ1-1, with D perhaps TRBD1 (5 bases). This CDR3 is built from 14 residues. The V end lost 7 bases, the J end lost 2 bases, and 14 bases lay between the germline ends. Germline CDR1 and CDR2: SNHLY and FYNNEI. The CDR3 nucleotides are TGTGCCAGCACCCGGGGGACCGGCAACACTGAAGCTTTCTTT. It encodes CASTRGTGNTEAFF.

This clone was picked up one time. CDR3 residues: CASSPDYYEQYF. The CDR3 DNA reads as TGCGCCAGCAGCCCCGACTACTACGAGCAGTACTTC. This chain joins TRBV5-1 and TRBJ2-7; perhaps TRBD2 as D (5 bases). The CDR3 has 12 residues. Trimming cost V 4 bases and J 3 bases, with 8 bases left between them. Germline V gene data show CDR1 as SGHRS and CDR2 as YFSETQ.

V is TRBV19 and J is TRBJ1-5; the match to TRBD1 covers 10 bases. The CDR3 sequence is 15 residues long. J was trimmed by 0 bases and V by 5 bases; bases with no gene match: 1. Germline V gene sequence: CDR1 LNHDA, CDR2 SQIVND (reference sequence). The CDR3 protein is CASSGDRGSNQPQHF. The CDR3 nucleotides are TGTGCCAGTAGTGGGGACAGGGGTAGCAATCAGCCCCAGCATTTT.

The CDR3 DNA reads as TGCGCCAGCAGCCCGGACGGACAGGGAAGGCACGAGCAGTACTTC. Protein sequence: CASSPDGQGRHEQYF. The V gene is TRBV5-1, the J gene TRBJ2-7; TRBD1 agrees at 8 bases. The V gene's germline CDR1 is SGHRS and CDR2 YFSETQ. The CDR3 has 15 residues. The junction had 11 bases not matched to a gene; V was cut back by 4 bases and J by 5 bases.

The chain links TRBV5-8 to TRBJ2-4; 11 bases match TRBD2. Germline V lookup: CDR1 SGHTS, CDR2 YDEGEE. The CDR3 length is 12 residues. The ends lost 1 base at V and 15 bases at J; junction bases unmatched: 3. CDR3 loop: CASSLITSGGYF. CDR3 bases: TGTGCCAGCAGCTTGATAACTAGCGGGGGGTACTTC.

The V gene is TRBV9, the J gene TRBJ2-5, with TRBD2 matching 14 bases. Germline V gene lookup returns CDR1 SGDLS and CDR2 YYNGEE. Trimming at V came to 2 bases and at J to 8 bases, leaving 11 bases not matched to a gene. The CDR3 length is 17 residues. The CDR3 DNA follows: TGTGCCAGCAGCGTCCAGGGGACTAGCGGGGGTCCGGGTACCCAGTACTTC. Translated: CASSVQGTSGGPGTQYF.

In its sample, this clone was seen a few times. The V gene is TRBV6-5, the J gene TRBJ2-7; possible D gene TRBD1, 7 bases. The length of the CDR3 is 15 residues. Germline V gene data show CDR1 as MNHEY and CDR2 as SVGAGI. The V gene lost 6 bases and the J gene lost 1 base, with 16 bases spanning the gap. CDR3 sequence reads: CASSSRGAGSYEQYF. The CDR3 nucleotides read TGTGCCAGCAGCTCCAGGGGGGCAGGATCCTACGAGCAGTACTTC.

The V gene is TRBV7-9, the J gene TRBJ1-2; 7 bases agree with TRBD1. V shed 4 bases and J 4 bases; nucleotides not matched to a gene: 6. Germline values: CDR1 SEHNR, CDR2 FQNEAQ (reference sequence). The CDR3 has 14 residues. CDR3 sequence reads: CASSSGQLFYGYTF. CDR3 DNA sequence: TGTGCCAGCAGCTCGGGACAGCTTTTCTATGGCTACACCTTC.

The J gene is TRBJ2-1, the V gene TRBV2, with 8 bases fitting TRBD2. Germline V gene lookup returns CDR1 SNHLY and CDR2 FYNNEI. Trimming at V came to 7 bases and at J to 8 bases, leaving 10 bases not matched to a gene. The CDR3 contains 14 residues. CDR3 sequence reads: CASTHGGALDEQFF. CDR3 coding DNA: TGTGCCAGCACCCACGGGGGGGCCTTGGATGAGCAGTTCTTC.

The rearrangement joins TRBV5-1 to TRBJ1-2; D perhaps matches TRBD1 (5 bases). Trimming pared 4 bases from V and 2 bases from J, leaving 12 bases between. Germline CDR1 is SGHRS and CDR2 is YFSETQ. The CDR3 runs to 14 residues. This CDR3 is CASSIQDINYGYTF. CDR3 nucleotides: TGCGCCAGCAGCATCCAGGACATCAACTATGGCTACACCTTC.

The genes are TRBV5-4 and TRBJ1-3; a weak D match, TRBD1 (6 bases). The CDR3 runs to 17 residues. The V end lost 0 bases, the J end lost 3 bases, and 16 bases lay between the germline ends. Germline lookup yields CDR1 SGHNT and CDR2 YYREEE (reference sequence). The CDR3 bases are TGTGCCAGCAGCTTGGGGGGGCAGCTGCTGGGTGGAAACACCATATATTTT. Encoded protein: CASSLGGQLLGGNTIYF.

CDR3 in DNA: TGTGCCAGCGCCTGGACAGGGGGGATCGACGAGCAGTACTTC. Amino acid sequence: CASAWTGGIDEQYF. The V gene is TRBV2, the J gene TRBJ2-7; 10 nucleotides match TRBD1. Germline CDR1 reads SNHLY; CDR2 reads FYNNEI. With V trimmed by 8 bases and J by 5 bases, 9 bases remained unmatched. The CDR3 runs to 14 residues.

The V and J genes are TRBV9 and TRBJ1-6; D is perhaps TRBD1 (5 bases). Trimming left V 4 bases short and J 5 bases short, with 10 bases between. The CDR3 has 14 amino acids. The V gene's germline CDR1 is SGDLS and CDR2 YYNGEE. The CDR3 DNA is TGTGCCAGCAGCACGACAGTGAATAATTCACCCCTCCACTTT. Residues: CASSTTVNNSPLHF.

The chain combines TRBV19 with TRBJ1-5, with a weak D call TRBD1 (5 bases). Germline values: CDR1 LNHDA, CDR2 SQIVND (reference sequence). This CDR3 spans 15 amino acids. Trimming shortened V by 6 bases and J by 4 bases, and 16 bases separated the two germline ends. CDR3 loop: CASRTQGKENQPQHF. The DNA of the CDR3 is TGTGCCAGTAGGACCCAGGGTAAGGAGAATCAGCCCCAGCATTTT.

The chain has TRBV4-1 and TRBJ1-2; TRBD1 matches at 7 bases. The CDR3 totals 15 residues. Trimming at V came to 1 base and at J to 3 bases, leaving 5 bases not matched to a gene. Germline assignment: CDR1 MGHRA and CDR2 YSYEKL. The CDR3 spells CASSQVTGAHYGYTF. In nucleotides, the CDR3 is TGCGCCAGCAGCCAAGTTACAGGGGCGCACTATGGCTACACCTTC.

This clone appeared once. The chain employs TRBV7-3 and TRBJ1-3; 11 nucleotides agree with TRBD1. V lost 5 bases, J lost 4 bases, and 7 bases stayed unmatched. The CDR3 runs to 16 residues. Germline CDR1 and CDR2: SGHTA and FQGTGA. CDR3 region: CASSILGQGAGNTIYF. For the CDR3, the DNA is TGTGCCAGCAGCATACTAGGACAGGGGGCCGGAAACACCATATATTTT.

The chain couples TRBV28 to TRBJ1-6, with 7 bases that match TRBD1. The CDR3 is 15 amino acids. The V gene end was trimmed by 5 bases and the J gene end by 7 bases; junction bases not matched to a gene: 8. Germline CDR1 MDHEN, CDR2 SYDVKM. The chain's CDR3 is CASSPPGQLNSPLHF. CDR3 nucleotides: TGTGCCAGCAGTCCTCCGGGACAGCTAAATTCACCCCTCCACTTT.